This TCR beta chain was sequenced during a study of human T cells and chemical hapten exposure (dated by TCRdb to the early 2020s). Context from the whole study: For sensitization, 2% DPC in acetone was applied to a 2 cm by 2 cm area of upper inner arm skin. Throughout the approximately 22-week study period, patients were also given weekly therapeutic DPC doses on the scalp. Patch testing was done on the upper back using Finn chambers containing 0.01% DPC, and results were scored after 6 days according to International Contact Dermatitis Research Group standards. Most of the patients in the cohort were female, and the cohort covered alopecia areata with under or over 50% scalp involvement, alopecia totalis and alopecia universalis. Libraries were combined into a pool for sequencing, and differences in TCR yield between samples came mainly from small differences in library volumes within the pool. The study tracked peripheral blood TCR repertoire changes in vivo during primary and secondary sensitization to the hapten diphenylcyclopropenone (DPC) in alopecia patients. Patient blood was sampled pre-sensitization (week 0) and at 2, 6 and about 24 weeks after DPC sensitization. For TCR sequencing, blood came from about 29 alopecia patients at anywhere from one to four time points (pre-sensitization, 2, 6 and 24 weeks). On the study overall, not on this receptor specifically: DPC sensitization did not change the number of TCRs with a frequency above 1 in 1000, and there was no evidence of changes in global repertoire structure. Patch test score was positively correlated with the number of PT1 expanded TCRs, with significance at thresholds 8, 16 and 32 but not at 4. Repeated subsampling changed both the strength of the expansion versus patch-test correlation and the threshold at which that correlation became significant. Significantly more large CDR3 similarity clusters were formed by expanded TCRs than by pre-sensitization or healthy control sets, consistent with antigen-driven responses. Alopecia, a presumed autoimmune disease, was present in all patients, so the immune response of the patients might differ from that of healthy individuals.

Library generation was performed with RACE. The instrument was a NextSeq 500. During library preparation, unique molecular identifiers were attached to individual cDNA molecules so that TCRs could be counted in a quantitative, reproducible way. For every blood RNA sample, sequencing covered both the TCR alpha and TCR beta chains. On the authors' methods: The median number of TCRs per sample was over 95,000, ranging from roughly 23,224 to 690,600. V, J and CDR3 annotation of the TCR reads was performed with the Decombinator software suite. For the PS versus PT1 abundance plots, all samples were subsampled to the same number of TCRs (28,000). TCRs were defined as expanded if absent before sensitization and observed at least eight times at the 2-week time point. Starting from the raw public reads, TCRdb applied fastp trimming at Q25, assembled clones with MiXCR and retained in-frame beta chains. Identical CDR3 protein sequences are pooled into one entry, listed with their most common genes and DNA. It is TCRdb's table, rather than the study itself, that gives the V and J calls and clone size. The table for this sample lists 100,000 to 150,000 distinct CDR3 sequences; roughly 12% of them were counted only once. The ten most abundant clones make up 2% to 2.5% of the sample.

The time point label here, explained by the study, means: patch test 3, about 24 weeks after DPC sensitization. This specimen's treatment or condition label, interpreted: therapeutic diphenylcyclopropenone sensitization with weekly scalp DPC. At every patch-test visit, the blood draw took place before the patch test was put on. Eligible patients were aged 18 to 70, diagnosed with alopecia, deemed suitable for DPC therapy, and excluded if pregnant. Unfractionated whole blood was collected in Tempus Blood RNA tubes, and total RNA was extracted from that blood. A few counts support this clonotype. Its antigen has not been determined. Base qualities are missing; no much larger clone stands one base away. V is cut by 0 bases and J by 7 bases, and the space between the germline ends is 13 bases. Measured from the cysteine to the phenylalanine, the CDR3 is 14 residues long. Only the CDR3 region is kept as DNA, spanning 42 bases read in frame from base 1. The germline V gene encodes CDR1 LGHDT and CDR2 YNNKEL (reference sequence).

The source of this sequence is a woman aged 50 to 65 with alopecia areata. Some clones in this sample may be carry-over from other donors' samples. The V and J segments used are TRBV3-1 and TRBJ2-7; the D gene is perhaps TRBD1, on 6 matching bases. Sequenced material: whole blood, taken in connection with sensitization to the hapten diphenylcyclopropenone (DPC). The DNA sequence is TGTGCCAGCAGCCAAGAGGGGGCCGCGGAGGAGCAGTACTTC. This encodes CASSQEGAAEEQYF.